A selection of T cell receptor beta chains follows, all from one sample in a study of CD8+ T cells in alopecia areata. TCRdb's table, derived via immunoSEQ multiplex PCR, lists solely in-frame clones and lacks some. Counted here are approximately 150,000 clones, 55% occurring once; the ten biggest clones make up less than 5%. The sample was CD4+ T cells sorted from blood. The source of these receptors is a human donor in good health. Both conserved end residues are part of each CDR3. Each record gives: D gene, clone size, J gene, V gene, CDR3 protein, CDR3 DNA. D genes are given only for firm matches. Clone size appears in some rows only: once, few, many, or a class for an expanded clone.

D: NA
size: NA
J: TRBJ1-2
V: TRBV5-1
CDR3: CASSLGGGGYTF
DNA: TGCGCCAGCAGCTTGGGCGGGGGAGGCTACACCTTC

D: NA
size: few
J: TRBJ2-6
V: TRBV23-1
CDR3: CASSHSLDSFSGANVLTF
DNA: TGCGCCAGCAGTCACTCCTTGGACTCTTTCTCTGGGGCCAACGTCCTGACTTTC

D: NA
size: NA
J: TRBJ2-5
V: TRBV6-6
CDR3: CASRRTSTGEGTQYF
DNA: TGTGCCAGCAGGAGGACATCAACCGGGGAAGGGACCCAGTACTTC

D: TRBD1
size: few
J: TRBJ2-7
V: TRBV4-1
CDR3: CASSRTGGEQYF
DNA: TGCGCCAGCAGTCGGACAGGGGGCGAGCAGTACTTC

D: NA
size: few
J: TRBJ1-3
V: TRBV15
CDR3: CATSRDRNSGNTIYF
DNA: TGTGCCACCAGCAGAGATCGGAACTCTGGAAACACCATATATTTT

D: NA
size: NA
J: TRBJ1-4
V: TRBV2
CDR3: CASRRGPLNEKLFF
DNA: TGTGCCAGCCGGAGGGGACCGCTTAATGAAAAACTGTTTTTT

D: NA
size: few
J: TRBJ2-6
V: TRBV5-1
CDR3: CASSLEVTGANVLTF
DNA: TGCGCCAGCAGCTTGGAGGTGACTGGGGCCAACGTCCTGACTTTC

D: NA
size: many
J: TRBJ2-2
V: TRBV6-5
CDR3: CASSPGVGELFF
DNA: TGTGCCAGCAGTCCCGGGGTGGGGGAGCTGTTTTTT

D: NA
size: NA
J: TRBJ2-1
V: TRBV4-1
CDR3: CASSLTRYNEQFF
DNA: TGCGCCAGCAGCCTGACCAGATACAATGAGCAGTTCTTC

D: TRBD2
size: NA
J: TRBJ2-1
V: TRBV7-2
CDR3: CASSPTLAGARNEQFF
DNA: TGTGCCAGCAGCCCAACCCTAGCGGGAGCTCGCAATGAGCAGTTCTTC

D: NA
size: NA
J: TRBJ2-5
V: TRBV28
CDR3: CASEGGARTYQETQYF
DNA: TGTGCCAGCGAGGGGGGGGCCCGTACCTACCAAGAGACCCAGTACTTC

D: NA
size: many
J: TRBJ2-7
V: TRBV5-4
CDR3: CASSFEPLYEQYF
DNA: TGTGCCAGCAGCTTCGAACCCCTCTACGAGCAGTACTTC

D: TRBD1
size: NA
J: TRBJ1-5
V: TRBV10-3
CDR3: CAIGGGPDSNQPQHF
DNA: TGTGCCATAGGGGGCGGGCCTGATAGCAATCAGCCCCAGCATTTT

D: TRBD1
size: once
J: TRBJ1-3
V: TRBV29-1
CDR3: CSANQGAAGNTIYF
DNA: TGCAGCGCCAACCAGGGGGCGGCTGGAAACACCATATATTTT

D: NA
size: few
J: TRBJ2-5
V: TRBV29-1
CDR3: CSISRSYSETQYF
DNA: TGCAGCATTTCGCGGTCATATTCGGAGACCCAGTACTTC

D: NA
size: few
J: TRBJ2-3
V: TRBV28
CDR3: CASSWGLETQYF
DNA: TGTGCCAGCAGTTGGGGTTTGGAGACGCAGTATTTT

D: TRBD2
size: few
J: TRBJ2-1
V: TRBV10-3
CDR3: CAITIGSGLASGSGEQFF
DNA: TGTGCCATCACAATTGGTAGCGGGCTGGCTAGCGGGAGCGGTGAGCAGTTCTTC

D: TRBD2
size: NA
J: TRBJ2-1
V: TRBV29-1
CDR3: CSVEDLGLAGGPYNEQFF
DNA: TGCAGCGTTGAAGATCTTGGGCTAGCGGGAGGGCCCTACAATGAGCAGTTCTTC

D: NA
size: NA
J: TRBJ1-2
V: TRBV5-1
CDR3: CASSPPLGQGRGYTF
DNA: TGCGCCAGCAGCCCCCCCTTAGGGCAGGGTCGGGGCTACACCTTC

D: NA
size: NA
J: TRBJ1-5
V: TRBV29-1
CDR3: CSVASTGSQTQHF
DNA: TGCAGCGTTGCATCTACGGGATCGCAGACCCAGCATTTT

D: NA
size: NA
J: TRBJ2-2
V: TRBV29-1
CDR3: CSVENAAGTGELFF
DNA: TGCAGCGTGGAGAACGCTGCGGGCACCGGGGAGCTGTTTTTT

D: NA
size: NA
J: TRBJ2-3
V: TRBV4-2
CDR3: CASSQERVGTDTQYF
DNA: TGTGCCAGCAGCCAAGAAAGAGTGGGCACAGATACGCAGTATTTT

D: NA
size: NA
J: TRBJ2-7
V: TRBV29-1
CDR3: CSVGFGEQYF
DNA: TGCAGCGTTGGGTTCGGTGAGCAGTACTTC